This T cell receptor (beta chain) is from a study of blood T cell repertoires in COVID-19. The CDR3 consists of 16 residues. TCRdb keeps only in-frame clones here, not all; method: immunoSEQ multiplex PCR. The sample shows 200,000 to 250,000 clones, about 88% of them seen only once. The chain employs TRBV21-1 and TRBJ1-6; TRBD1 is taken as the D call from the table, unchecked against the DNA. TRBV21-1 is flagged as a pseudogene. This sequence was found in a woman aged 55-69 years with acute or convalescent COVID-19. Sequencing input: peripheral blood. The CDR3 sequence is CASKETGSSYNSPLHF. CDR3 in DNA: TGTGCCAGCAAGGAGACAGGGAGCTCCTATAATTCACCCCTCCACTTT.